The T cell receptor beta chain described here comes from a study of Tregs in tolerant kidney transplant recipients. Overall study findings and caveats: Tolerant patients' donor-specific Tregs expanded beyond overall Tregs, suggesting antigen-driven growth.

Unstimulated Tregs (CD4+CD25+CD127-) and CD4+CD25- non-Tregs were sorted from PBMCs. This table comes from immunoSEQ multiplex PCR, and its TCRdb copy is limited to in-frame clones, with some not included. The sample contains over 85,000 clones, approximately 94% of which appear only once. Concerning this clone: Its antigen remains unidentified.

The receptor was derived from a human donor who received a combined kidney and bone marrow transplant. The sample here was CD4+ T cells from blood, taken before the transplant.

The CDR3 bases are TGTGCCAGCAGGGGTTGGGCGTCTAATGAAAAACTGTTTTTT. This sequence encodes CASRGWASNEKLFF. The V and J genes are TRBV7-6 and TRBJ1-4; D gene uncertain. The ends were cut back, 6 bases at V and 3 bases at J, with 11 bases in the middle. The CDR3 is made up of 14 amino acids. CDR1 SGHVS and CDR2 FNYEAQ come from the germline V gene.